This T cell receptor (beta chain) was sequenced for a study of lymphopenia after photon versus proton radiotherapy. Findings and limits, study-wide: Authors raise, but do not show, better survival with proton therapy. Photon-treated patients lost naive T cells and TCR diversity; proton-treated stayed stable.

Concerning this clone: The antigen is not known.

The CDR3 runs 12 residues. V lost 0 bases and J 5 bases, leaving 3 bases between the germline ends. From germline, CDR1 is KGHSY and CDR2 FQNENV. TCRdb's table, derived via immunoSEQ multiplex PCR, lists solely in-frame clones and lacks some. The repertoire holds under 9,500 clones, 90% to 95% seen once, with around 1.5% in the top ten. The clonotype originates from a woman in her forties or fifties with cholangiocarcinoma. The sequenced sample was peripheral blood, obtained from a patient treated with photon-based radiotherapy. The chain carries TRBV16 and TRBJ2-3; D unresolved. The CDR3 nucleotides are TGTGCCAGCAGCCAATCGATAGATACGCAGTATTTT. It specifies CASSQSIDTQYF.